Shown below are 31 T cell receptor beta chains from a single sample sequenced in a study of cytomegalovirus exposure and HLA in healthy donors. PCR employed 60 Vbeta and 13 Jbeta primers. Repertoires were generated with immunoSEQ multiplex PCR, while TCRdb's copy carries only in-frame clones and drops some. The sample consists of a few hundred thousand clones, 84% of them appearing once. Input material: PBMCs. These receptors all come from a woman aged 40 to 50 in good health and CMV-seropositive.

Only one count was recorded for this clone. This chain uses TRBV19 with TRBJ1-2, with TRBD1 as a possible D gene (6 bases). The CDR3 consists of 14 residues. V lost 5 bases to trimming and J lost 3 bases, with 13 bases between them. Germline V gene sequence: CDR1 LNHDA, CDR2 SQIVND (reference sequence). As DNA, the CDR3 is TGTGCCAGTAGTCCCGGACAGTCCCACTATGGCTACACCTTC. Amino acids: CASSPGQSHYGYTF.

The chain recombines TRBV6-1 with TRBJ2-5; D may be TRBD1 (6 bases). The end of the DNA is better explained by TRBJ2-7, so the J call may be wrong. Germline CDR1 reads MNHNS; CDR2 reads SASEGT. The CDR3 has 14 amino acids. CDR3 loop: CASSRTVLPYEQYF. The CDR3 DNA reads TGTGCCAGCAGTAGGACAGTTCTACCCTACGAGCAGTACTTC.

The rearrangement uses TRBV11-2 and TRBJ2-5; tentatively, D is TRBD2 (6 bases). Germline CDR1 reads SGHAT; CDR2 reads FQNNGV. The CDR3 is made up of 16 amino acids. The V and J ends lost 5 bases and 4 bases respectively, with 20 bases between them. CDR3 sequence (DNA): TGTGCCAGCAGCAGGGACTGGGGGACCTTCGGAGAGACCCAGTACTTC. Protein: CASSRDWGTFGETQYF.

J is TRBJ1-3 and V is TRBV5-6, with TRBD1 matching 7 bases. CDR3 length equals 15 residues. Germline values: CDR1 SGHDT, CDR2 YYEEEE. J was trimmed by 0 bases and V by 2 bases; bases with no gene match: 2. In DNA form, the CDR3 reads TGTGCCAGCAGCTTCGGACAGGTCTCTGGAAACACCATATATTTT. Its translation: CASSFGQVSGNTIYF.

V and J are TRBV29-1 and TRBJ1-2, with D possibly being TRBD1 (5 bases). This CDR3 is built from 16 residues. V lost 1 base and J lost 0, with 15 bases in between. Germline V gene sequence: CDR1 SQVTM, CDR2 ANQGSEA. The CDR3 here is CSVEGTTVRSNYGYTF. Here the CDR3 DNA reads TGCAGCGTTGAAGGCACGACAGTAAGATCTAACTATGGCTACACCTTC.

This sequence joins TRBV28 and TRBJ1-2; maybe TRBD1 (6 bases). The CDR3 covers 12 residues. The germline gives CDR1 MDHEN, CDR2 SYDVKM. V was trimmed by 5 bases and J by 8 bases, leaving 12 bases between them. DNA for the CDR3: TGTGCCAGCAGTGAACAGGGAATGGGCTACACCTTC. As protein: CASSEQGMGYTF.

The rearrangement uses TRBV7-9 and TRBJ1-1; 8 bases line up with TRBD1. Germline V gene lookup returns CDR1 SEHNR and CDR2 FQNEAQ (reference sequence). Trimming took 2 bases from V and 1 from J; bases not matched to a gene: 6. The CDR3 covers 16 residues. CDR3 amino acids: CASSLISGTGNTEAFF. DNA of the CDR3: TGTGCCAGCAGCTTAATCTCCGGGACAGGGAACACTGAAGCTTTCTTT.

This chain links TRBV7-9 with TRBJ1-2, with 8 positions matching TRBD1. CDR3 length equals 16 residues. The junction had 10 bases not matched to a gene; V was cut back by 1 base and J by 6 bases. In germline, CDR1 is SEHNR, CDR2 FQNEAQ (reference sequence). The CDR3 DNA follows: TGTGCCAGCAGCTTAGTTTCGACAGGGGAGTTCGATGGCTACACCTTC. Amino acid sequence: CASSLVSTGEFDGYTF. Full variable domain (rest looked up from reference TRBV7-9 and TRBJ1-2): DTGVSQNPRHKITKRGQNVTFRCDPISEHNRLYWYRQTLGQGPEFLTYFQNEAQLEKSRLLSDRFSAERPKGSFSTLEIQRTEQGDSAMYLCASSLVSTGEFDGYTFGSGTRLTVV.

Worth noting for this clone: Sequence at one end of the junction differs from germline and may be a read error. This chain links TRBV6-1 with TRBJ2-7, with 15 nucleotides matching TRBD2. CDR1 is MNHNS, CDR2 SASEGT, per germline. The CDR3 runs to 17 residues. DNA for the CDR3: TGTGCCAGCAGTGAAGGGGGACTAGCGGGAGGCCCCCCCTCAGCTCACTTC. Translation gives CASSEGGLAGGPPSAHF.

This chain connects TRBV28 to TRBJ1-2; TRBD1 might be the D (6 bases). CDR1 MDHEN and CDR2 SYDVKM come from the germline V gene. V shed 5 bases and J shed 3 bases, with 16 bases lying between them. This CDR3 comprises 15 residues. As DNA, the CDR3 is TGTGCCAGCAGTACAGGGACCGTATCTGACTATGGCTACACCTTC. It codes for CASSTGTVSDYGYTF.

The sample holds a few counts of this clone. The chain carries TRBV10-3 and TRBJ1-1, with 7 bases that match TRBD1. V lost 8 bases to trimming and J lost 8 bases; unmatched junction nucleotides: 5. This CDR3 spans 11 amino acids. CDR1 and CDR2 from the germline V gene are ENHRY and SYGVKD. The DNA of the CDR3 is TGTGCCATCGGAGTACAGGGGGAAGCTTTCTTT. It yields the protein CAIGVQGEAFF.

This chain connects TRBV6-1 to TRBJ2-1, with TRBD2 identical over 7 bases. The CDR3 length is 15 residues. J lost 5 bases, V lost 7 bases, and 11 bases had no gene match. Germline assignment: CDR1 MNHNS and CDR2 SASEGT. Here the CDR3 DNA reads TGTGCCAGCACCCTCGAAGCGGGGCAGAACAATGAGCAGTTCTTC. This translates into CASTLEAGQNNEQFF.

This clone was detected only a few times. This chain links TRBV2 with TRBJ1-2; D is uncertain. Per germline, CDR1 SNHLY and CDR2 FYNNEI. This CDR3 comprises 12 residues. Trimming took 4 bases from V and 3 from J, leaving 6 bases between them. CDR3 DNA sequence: TGTGCCAGCAGTGTGCGGGACTATGGCTACACCTTC. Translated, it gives CASSVRDYGYTF.

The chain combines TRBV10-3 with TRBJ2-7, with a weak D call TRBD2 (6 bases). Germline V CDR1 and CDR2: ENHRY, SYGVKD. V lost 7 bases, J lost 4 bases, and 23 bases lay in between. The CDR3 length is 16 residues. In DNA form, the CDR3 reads TGTGCCATCAAGGCTAGCGACGCGAAGGAGGGATACGAGCAGTACTTC. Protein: CAIKASDAKEGYEQYF.

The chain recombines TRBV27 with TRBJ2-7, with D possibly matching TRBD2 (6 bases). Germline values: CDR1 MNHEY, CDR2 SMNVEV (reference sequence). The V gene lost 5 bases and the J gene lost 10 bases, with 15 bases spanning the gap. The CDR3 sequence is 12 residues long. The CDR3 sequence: CASSPGSSGQYF. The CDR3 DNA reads TGTGCCAGCAGTCCGGGTAGTAGCGGTCAGTACTTC.

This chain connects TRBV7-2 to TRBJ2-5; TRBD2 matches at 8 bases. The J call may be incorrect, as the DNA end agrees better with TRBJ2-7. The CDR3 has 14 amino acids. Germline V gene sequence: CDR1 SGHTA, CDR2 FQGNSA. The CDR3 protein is CASSSTSGPYEQYF. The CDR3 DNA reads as TGTGCCAGCAGTTCTACTAGCGGACCCTACGAGCAGTACTTC.

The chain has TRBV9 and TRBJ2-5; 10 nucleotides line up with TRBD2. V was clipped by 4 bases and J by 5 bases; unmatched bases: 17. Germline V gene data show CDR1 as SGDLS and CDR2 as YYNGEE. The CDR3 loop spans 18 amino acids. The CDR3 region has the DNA TGTGCCAGCAGCCTTATGTTAGCGGGAGGAGGAGTCGGGGAGACCCAGTACTTC. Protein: CASSLMLAGGGVGETQYF.

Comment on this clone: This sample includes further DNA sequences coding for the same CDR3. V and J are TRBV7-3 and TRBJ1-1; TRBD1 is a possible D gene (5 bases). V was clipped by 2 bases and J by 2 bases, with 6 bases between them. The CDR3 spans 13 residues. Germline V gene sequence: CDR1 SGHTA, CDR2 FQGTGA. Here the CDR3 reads CASSLQGNTEAFF. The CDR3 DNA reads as TGTGCCAGCAGCTTACAGGGTAACACTGAAGCTTTCTTT.

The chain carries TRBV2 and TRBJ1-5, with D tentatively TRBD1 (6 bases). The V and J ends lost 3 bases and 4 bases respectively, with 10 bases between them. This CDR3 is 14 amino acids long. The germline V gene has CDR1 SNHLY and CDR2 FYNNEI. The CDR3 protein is CASSDRTVNQPQHF. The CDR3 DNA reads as TGTGCCAGCAGTGATAGGACAGTAAATCAGCCCCAGCATTTT. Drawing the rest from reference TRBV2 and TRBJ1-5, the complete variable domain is EPEVTQTPSHQVTQMGQEVILRCVPISNHLYFYWYRQILGQKVEFLVSFYNNEISEKSEIFDDQFSVERPDGSNFTLKIRSTKLEDSAMYFCASSDRTVNQPQHFGDGTRLSIL.

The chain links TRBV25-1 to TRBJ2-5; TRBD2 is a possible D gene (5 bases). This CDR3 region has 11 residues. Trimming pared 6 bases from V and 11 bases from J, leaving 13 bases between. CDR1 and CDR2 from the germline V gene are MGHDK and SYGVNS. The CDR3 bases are TGTGCCAGCAGGGCCAGTTGGGAGCAGTACTTC. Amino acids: CASRASWEQYF.

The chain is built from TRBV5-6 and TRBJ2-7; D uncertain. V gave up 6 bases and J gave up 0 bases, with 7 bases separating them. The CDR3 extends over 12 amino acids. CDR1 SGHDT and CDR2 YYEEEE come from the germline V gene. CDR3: CASTYSSYEQYF. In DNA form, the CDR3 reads TGTGCCAGCACCTACAGCTCCTACGAGCAGTACTTC.

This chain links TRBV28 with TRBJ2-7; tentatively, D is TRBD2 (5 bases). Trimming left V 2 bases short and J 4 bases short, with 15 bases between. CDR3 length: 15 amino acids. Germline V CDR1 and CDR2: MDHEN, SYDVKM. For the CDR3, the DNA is TGTGCCAGCAGTTTAATAGGGTTAGCGAATTACGAGCAGTACTTC. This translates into CASSLIGLANYEQYF.

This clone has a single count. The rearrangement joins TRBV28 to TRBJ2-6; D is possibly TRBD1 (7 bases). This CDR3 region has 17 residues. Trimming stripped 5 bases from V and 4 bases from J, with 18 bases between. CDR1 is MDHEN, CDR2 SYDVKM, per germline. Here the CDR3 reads CASSPRGGGTGANVLTF. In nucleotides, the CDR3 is TGTGCCAGCAGTCCCCGCGGAGGGGGCACGGGGGCCAACGTCCTGACTTTC. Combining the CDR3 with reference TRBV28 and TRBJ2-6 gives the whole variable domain DVKVTQSSRYLVKRTGEKVFLECVQDMDHENMFWYRQDPGLGLRLIYFSYDVKMKEKGDIPEGYSVSREKKERFSLILESASTNQTSMYLCASSPRGGGTGANVLTFGAGSRLTVL.

Here the CDR3 reads CAWSASPTGGTEAFF. The CDR3, as DNA: TGTGCCTGGAGTGCAAGTCCGACAGGGGGCACTGAAGCTTTCTTT. The chain uses TRBV30 and TRBJ1-1, with TRBD1 matching 9 bases. Germline V lookup: CDR1 GTSNPN, CDR2 SVGIG (reference sequence). Trimming at V came to 1 base and at J to 4 bases, leaving 7 bases not matched to a gene. CDR3 size: 15 residues.

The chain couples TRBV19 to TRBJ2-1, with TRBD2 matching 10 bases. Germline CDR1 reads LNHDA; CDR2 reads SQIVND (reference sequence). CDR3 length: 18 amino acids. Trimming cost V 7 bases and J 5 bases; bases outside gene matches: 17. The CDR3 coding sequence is TGTGCCAGTACCCACCTCCGGACTAGCGGTGGGGGCCACAATGAGCAGTTCTTC. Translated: CASTHLRTSGGGHNEQFF. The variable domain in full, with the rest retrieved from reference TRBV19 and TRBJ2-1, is DGGITQSPKYLFRKEGQNVTLSCEQNLNHDAMYWYRQDPGQGLRLIYYSQIVNDFQKGDIAEGYSVSREKKESFPLTVTSAQKNPTAFYLCASTHLRTSGGGHNEQFFGPGTRLTVL.

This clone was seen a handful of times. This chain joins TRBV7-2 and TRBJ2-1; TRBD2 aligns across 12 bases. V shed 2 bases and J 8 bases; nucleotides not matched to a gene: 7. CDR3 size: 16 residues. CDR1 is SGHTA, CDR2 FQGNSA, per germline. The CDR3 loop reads CASSLKLLAGGDEQFF. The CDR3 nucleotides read TGTGCCAGCAGCTTAAAGCTGCTAGCGGGAGGGGATGAGCAGTTCTTC.

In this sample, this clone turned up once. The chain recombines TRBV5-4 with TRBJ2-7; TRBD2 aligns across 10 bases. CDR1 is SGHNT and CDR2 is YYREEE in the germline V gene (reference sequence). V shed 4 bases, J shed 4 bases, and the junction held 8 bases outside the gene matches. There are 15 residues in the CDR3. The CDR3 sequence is CASSLAGVTLYEQYF. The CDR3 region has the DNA TGTGCCAGCAGCCTAGCGGGAGTGACTCTGTACGAGCAGTACTTC.

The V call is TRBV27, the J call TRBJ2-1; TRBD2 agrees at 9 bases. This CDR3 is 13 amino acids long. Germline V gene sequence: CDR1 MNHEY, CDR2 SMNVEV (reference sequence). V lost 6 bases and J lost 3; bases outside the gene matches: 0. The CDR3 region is CASRAGGYNEQFF. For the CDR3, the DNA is TGTGCCAGCAGAGCGGGAGGCTACAATGAGCAGTTCTTC.

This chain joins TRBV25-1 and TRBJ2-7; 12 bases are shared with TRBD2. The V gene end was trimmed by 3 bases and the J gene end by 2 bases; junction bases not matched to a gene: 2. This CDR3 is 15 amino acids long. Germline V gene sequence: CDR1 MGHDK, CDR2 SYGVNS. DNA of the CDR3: TGTGCCAGCAGTGACGCTAGCGGGAGGGCCTACGAGCAGTACTTC. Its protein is CASSDASGRAYEQYF.

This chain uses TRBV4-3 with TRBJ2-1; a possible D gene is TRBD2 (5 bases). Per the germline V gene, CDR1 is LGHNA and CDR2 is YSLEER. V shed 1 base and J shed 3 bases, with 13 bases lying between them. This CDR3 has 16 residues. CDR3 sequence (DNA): TGCGCCAGCAGCCAAGGTATTACGGGGAACTACAATGAGCAGTTCTTC. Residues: CASSQGITGNYNEQFF.

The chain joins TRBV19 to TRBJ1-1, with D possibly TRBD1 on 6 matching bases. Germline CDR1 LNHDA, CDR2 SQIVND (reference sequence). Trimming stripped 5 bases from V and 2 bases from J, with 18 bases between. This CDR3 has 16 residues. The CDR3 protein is CASSYHRDILNTEAFF. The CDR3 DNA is TGTGCCAGTAGTTATCATAGGGACATACTTAACACTGAAGCTTTCTTT.